This T cell receptor (beta chain) appears in the sequencing data of a study of T cell clonotyping in hematopoietic cell transplantation. Trimming removed 3 bases from V and 7 bases from J, with 21 bases in between. Per the germline V gene, CDR1 is MDHEN and CDR2 is SYDVKM. The CDR3 covers 16 residues. To note about this clone: Its target is unknown.

Study-level results: Broader posttransplant TCR repertoire diversity was predicted by graft donor and pretransplant recipient Inverse Simpson Index values. Recipient TCR diversity dropped after transplant; expanded clonotypes rose from day 30 to 180.

Time point specified: recipient sample about 28 days before transplant, after cytoreduction. Recipients were bled about 28 days pretransplant and at posttransplant days 30, 100, 180. Profiling relied on immunoSEQ multiplex PCR, and the TCRdb table lists in-frame clones only, not all of them. The sample yields roughly 48,000 clones, roughly 80% seen once. This TCR came from a man between 60 and 75 years old with myelodysplastic syndrome. Some clones in this sample may be carry-over from other donors' samples. The sequencing here drew on peripheral blood mononuclear cells, taken before stem cell transplant. V gene TRBV28 combines with J gene TRBJ2-5; D might be TRBD1 (6 bases). In DNA, the CDR3 is TGTGCCAGCAGTTTCACCCGAGGTAGCCCCAGGGGGACCCAGTACTTC. Protein product: CASSFTRGSPRGTQYF.